This T cell receptor (beta chain) was recorded in a study of naive and memory T cell subsets. An equimolar mix of two oligonucleotides served as the beta constant-region primer for TRBC1 and TRBC2. Ligated cDNA was amplified by four rounds of PCR with nested alpha and beta constant-region primers and SP2. TCRdb processed the UMI-ligation and nested PCR reads anew with MiXCR; each CDR3 protein has one entry. The sample consists of about 22,000 distinct CDR3 sequences, approximately 8.8% of them appearing once. This clonotype was seen only a few times. Trimming removed 4 bases at V and 0 bases at J, with 13 bases between. Looked up from germline, CDR1 is MDHEN and CDR2 is SYDVKM. The CDR3 is 16 amino acids.

This TCR was sampled from a human donor in good health. Source material: central memory CD8+ T cells from blood. V is TRBV28 and J is TRBJ2-1; the D is unclear. The CDR3, as DNA: TGTGCCAGCAGTTCCCCGACTCAGAGCTCCTACAATGAGCAGTTCTTC. Amino acid sequence: CASSSPTQSSYNEQFF.